The T cell receptor beta chain under discussion was sequenced for a study of neurological immune-mediated disorders. Whole-study findings and limits: Across subjects, expanded clones had no CDR3 amino acid sequences in common, pointing to private repertoires in all groups. The study phylogenetically grouped the repertoires of 18 of 34 multiple sclerosis patients into one related-CDR3 cluster, a possible signature.

The cDNA was generated through 5'RACE incorporating 10-nucleotide random UMIs. Each CDR3 protein is one row after TCRdb ran MiXCR on the 5' RACE reads. The data show tens of thousands of distinct CDR3 sequences, almost 3.5% seen once. The ends lost 2 bases at V and 3 bases at J; junction bases unmatched: 4. Germline assignment: CDR1 KGHDR and CDR2 SFDVKD. The CDR3 is made up of 16 amino acids. Libraries used 2 million unsorted PBMCs kept frozen in RNAlater. This clonotype has a count of ten or more. As yet, its antigen is unknown. The V gene is TRBV24-1, the J gene TRBJ2-5; the match to TRBD1 covers 11 bases. The sequence was collected from a man aged 40-49 years with multiple sclerosis. Source material: PBMCs. The CDR3 spells CATSDSGTGGKETQYF. DNA for the CDR3: TGTGCCACCAGTGATTCCGGGACAGGGGGTAAAGAGACCCAGTACTTC.